This TCR beta chain appears in the sequencing data of a study of cytomegalovirus exposure and HLA in healthy donors. As for the donors, each was a healthy bone marrow donor. The PCR contained 60 Vbeta and 13 Jbeta primers. Libraries were prepared by immunoSEQ multiplex PCR; TCRdb keeps only in-frame clonotypes and omits some of them. The data hold 150,000 or so clones, with 80% observed a single time. This TCR came from a woman aged 35 to 49 in good health and CMV-seronegative. Sequencing input: PBMCs.

Written as DNA, the CDR3 is TGTGCCAGTAGTGCCGGGACAGTCCCCTACGAGCAGTACTTC. Translated: CASSAGTVPYEQYF. The J gene is TRBJ2-7, the V gene TRBV19; TRBD1 matches 7 bases. Germline V gene lookup returns CDR1 LNHDA and CDR2 SQIVND (reference sequence). V lost 5 bases, J lost 2 bases, and 6 bases stayed unmatched. The CDR3 sequence is 14 residues long.